This TCR beta chain was captured by sequencing in a study of blood T cells in healthy people across ages. This CDR3 is 12 amino acids long. Germline values: CDR1 SGHRS, CDR2 YFSETQ. Trimming pared 5 bases from V and 3 bases from J, leaving 8 bases between. A second PCR of 7 to 11 cycles used a sample-barcoded 5' primer and a J-beta primer mix. TCRdb reanalysed the 5' RACE reads using MiXCR and keeps one entry per CDR3 protein. The table has 790,000 or so distinct CDR3 sequences, roughly 50% seen once; the top ten hold approximately 24%. Isolation of PBMCs gave at least 7 million cells per sample. The sequenced sample consisted of blood. V usage is TRBV5-1 and J usage is TRBJ1-2, with D uncertain. The receptor's source is a man between 35 and 55 years old in good health. CDR3 sequence: CASRSTDYGYTF. CDR3 nucleotides: TGCGCCAGCAGATCCACAGACTATGGCTACACCTTC.